A single T cell receptor beta chain is shown here with its context. Sequencing used immunoSEQ multiplex PCR; TCRdb keeps in-frame clones, though not all of them. The repertoire consists of some 71,000 clones, with 80% to 90% occurring once and the leading ten covering approximately 3%. The CDR3 is made up of 11 amino acids. Trimming shortened V by 5 bases and J by 3 bases, and 7 bases separated the two germline ends. Germline CDR1 is DFQATT and CDR2 is SNEGSKA (reference sequence). These data originate in a study of OX40 agonist ivuxolimab in advanced cancers. On the study more broadly: Patients in dose escalation had liver, melanoma, kidney or head and neck cancers.

J is TRBJ1-2 and V is TRBV20-1; D is uncertain. The TCR was taken from an adult with an advanced solid tumor such as melanoma, head and neck, liver or kidney cancer. The input for sequencing was CD4+ or CD8+ T cells sorted from blood, taken in a trial of the OX40 agonist ivuxolimab. The CDR3 is CSAPGDYGYTF. Here the CDR3 DNA reads TGCAGTGCTCCCGGGGACTATGGCTACACCTTC.